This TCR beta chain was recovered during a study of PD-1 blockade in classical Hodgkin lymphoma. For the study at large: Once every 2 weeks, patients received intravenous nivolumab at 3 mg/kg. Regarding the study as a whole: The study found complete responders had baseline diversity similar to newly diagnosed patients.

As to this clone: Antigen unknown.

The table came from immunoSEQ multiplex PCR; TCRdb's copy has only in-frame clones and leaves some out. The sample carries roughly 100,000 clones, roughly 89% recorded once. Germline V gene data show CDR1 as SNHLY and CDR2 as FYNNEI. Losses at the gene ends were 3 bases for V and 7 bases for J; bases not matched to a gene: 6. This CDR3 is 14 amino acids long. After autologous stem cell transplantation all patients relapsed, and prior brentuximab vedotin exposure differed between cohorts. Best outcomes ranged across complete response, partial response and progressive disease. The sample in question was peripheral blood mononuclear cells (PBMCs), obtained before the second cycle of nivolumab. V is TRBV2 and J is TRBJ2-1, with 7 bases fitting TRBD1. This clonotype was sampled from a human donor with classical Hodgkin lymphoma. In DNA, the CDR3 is TGTGCCAGCAGTGACCGACAGGGTTGGAATGAGCAGTTCTTC. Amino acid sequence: CASSDRQGWNEQFF.